The subject of this entry is one T cell receptor (beta chain). Its antigen remains unknown. The germline V gene encodes CDR1 MNHNS and CDR2 SASEGT. The CDR3 loop spans 15 amino acids. V was pared by 2 bases and J by 5 bases, with 15 bases between. TCRdb's copy holds only in-frame clones and misses some; the assay was immunoSEQ multiplex PCR. The sample includes approximately 45,000 clones, 90% of them seen just once. This record comes from a study of T cells after posttransplantation cyclophosphamide. Findings and caveats of the study: After PTCy, TRB diversity resembled that of CNI/methotrexate controls. Later post-transplant blood repertoires were often dominated by donor CD8+ memory clones. Blood and skin or GI T cell repertoires showed limited TRB overlap.

A marrow graft followed busulfan-fludarabine conditioning, with cyclophosphamide on days +3 and +4. This receptor was identified in a male patient between 60 and 69 years old who received an allogeneic stem cell transplant from a related donor and was CMV-positive. Some T cells here may be from the graft donor. The sequenced sample was PBMCs, obtained 60 to 65 days after allogeneic stem cell transplant with posttransplant cyclophosphamide. V gene TRBV6-1 combines with J gene TRBJ2-5; a possible D gene is TRBD1 (5 bases). The CDR3: CASSEQGFLRETQYF. The CDR3 region has the DNA TGTGCCAGCAGTGAACAGGGTTTCCTGCGGGAGACCCAGTACTTC.